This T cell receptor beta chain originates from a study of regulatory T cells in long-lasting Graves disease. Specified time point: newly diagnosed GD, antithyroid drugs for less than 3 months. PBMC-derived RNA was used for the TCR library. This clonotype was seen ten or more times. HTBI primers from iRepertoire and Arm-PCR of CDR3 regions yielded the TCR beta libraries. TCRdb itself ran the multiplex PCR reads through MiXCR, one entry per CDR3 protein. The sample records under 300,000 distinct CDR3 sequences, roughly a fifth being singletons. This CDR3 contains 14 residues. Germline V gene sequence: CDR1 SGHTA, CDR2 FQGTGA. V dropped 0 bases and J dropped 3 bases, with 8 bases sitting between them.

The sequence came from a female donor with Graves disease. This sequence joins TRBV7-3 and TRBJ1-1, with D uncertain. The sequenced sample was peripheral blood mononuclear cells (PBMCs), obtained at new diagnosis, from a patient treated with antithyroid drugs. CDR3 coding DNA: TGTGCCAGCAGCTTAACTGGGCCGGACACTGAAGCTTTCTTT. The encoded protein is CASSLTGPDTEAFF.